A selection of T cell receptor beta chains follows, all from one sample in a study of shared clonotypes between healthy human individuals. Sequencing was performed with immunoSEQ multiplex PCR; in TCRdb, only in-frame clones are kept and a portion is missing. The table shows approximately 840,000 clones, with just over 95% occurring only once. Sequencing used naive CD8+ T cells sorted from blood. The receptors originated from a man between 25 and 39 years old in good health. Both conserved end residues are part of each CDR3. Fields, in order: J gene, D gene, V gene, clone size, CDR3 protein, CDR3 DNA. A D gene is named only where the DNA matches it firmly. Expanded clones get a size class; other rows say once, few or many, or leave the size out.

J: TRBJ2-5
D: NA
V: TRBV6-5
size: NA
CDR3: CASSYGGGETQYF
DNA: TGTGCCAGCAGTTATGGAGGTGGGGAGACCCAGTACTTC

J: TRBJ2-7
D: TRBD1
V: TRBV7-8
size: NA
CDR3: CASSARQGSEQYF
DNA: TGTGCCAGCAGCGCCCGACAGGGATCCGAGCAGTACTTC

J: TRBJ2-1
D: NA
V: TRBV30
size: NA
CDR3: CAWSVGINEQFF
DNA: TGTGCCTGGAGTGTCGGAATCAATGAGCAGTTCTTC

J: TRBJ2-7
D: NA
V: TRBV9
size: once
CDR3: CASSVGDSYEQYF
DNA: TGTGCCAGCAGCGTAGGGGACTCCTACGAGCAGTACTTC

J: TRBJ2-3
D: NA
V: TRBV5-1
size: NA
CDR3: CASSRRGSSTDTQYF
DNA: TGCGCCAGCAGCAGAAGGGGCTCTAGCACAGATACGCAGTATTTT

J: TRBJ1-1
D: NA
V: TRBV29-1
size: NA
CDR3: CSGLGVAENTEAFF
DNA: TGCAGCGGGTTGGGTGTAGCAGAGAACACTGAAGCTTTCTTT

J: TRBJ2-1
D: TRBD2
V: TRBV18
size: NA
CDR3: CASSLRTSGSTHEQFF
DNA: TGTGCCAGCTCCCTCAGGACTAGCGGGAGTACCCATGAGCAGTTCTTC

J: TRBJ1-5
D: NA
V: TRBV28
size: NA
CDR3: CASSLFRTGSRNQPQHF
DNA: TGTGCCAGCAGTTTGTTTAGGACGGGCAGTCGCAATCAGCCCCAGCATTTT

J: TRBJ2-2
D: NA
V: TRBV28
size: NA
CDR3: CASSSANTGELFF
DNA: TGTGCCAGCAGTTCAGCGAACACCGGGGAGCTGTTTTTT

J: TRBJ2-3
D: NA
V: TRBV11-2
size: NA
CDR3: CASRFGSTDTQYF
DNA: TGTGCCAGCAGGTTCGGGAGCACAGATACGCAGTATTTT

J: TRBJ2-7
D: TRBD2
V: TRBV7-2
size: NA
CDR3: CASSFIAGDDEQYF
DNA: TGTGCCAGCAGCTTCATAGCGGGAGACGACGAGCAGTACTTC

J: TRBJ1-1
D: TRBD1
V: TRBV5-4
size: NA
CDR3: CASGMDRGPMNTEAFF
DNA: TGTGCCAGCGGAATGGACAGGGGGCCTATGAACACTGAAGCTTTCTTT

J: TRBJ2-5
D: TRBD2
V: TRBV7-8
size: NA
CDR3: CASSFTGLSGVQETQYF
DNA: TGTGCCAGCAGCTTTACGGGACTAAGCGGAGTTCAAGAGACCCAGTACTTC

J: TRBJ2-7
D: NA
V: TRBV7-8
size: NA
CDR3: CASSPGTSKPSSYEQYF
DNA: TGTGCCAGCAGCCCGGGGACTTCAAAACCAAGCTCCTACGAGCAGTACTTC

J: TRBJ2-1
D: TRBD2
V: TRBV7-9
size: NA
CDR3: CASSVAGDEQFF
DNA: TGTGCCAGCAGCGTAGCGGGAGATGAGCAGTTCTTC

J: TRBJ1-2
D: NA
V: TRBV5-8
size: NA
CDR3: CASSPQSGANYGYTF
DNA: TGTGCCAGCAGCCCACAATCCGGAGCTAACTATGGCTACACCTTC

J: TRBJ2-1
D: NA
V: TRBV27
size: NA
CDR3: CASRAWYNEQFF
DNA: TGTGCCAGCAGGGCGTGGTACAATGAGCAGTTCTTC

J: TRBJ2-1
D: NA
V: TRBV11-2
size: NA
CDR3: CASRLQKIDEQFF
DNA: TGTGCCAGCAGGCTCCAAAAGATCGACGAGCAGTTCTTC

J: TRBJ2-5
D: NA
V: TRBV18
size: once
CDR3: CASSPVTGSSRTQYF
DNA: TGTGCCAGCTCACCAGTTACAGGGTCCTCTCGAACCCAGTACTTC

J: TRBJ1-5
D: NA
V: TRBV7-2
size: NA
CDR3: CASSPTGPLSNNQPQHF
DNA: TGTGCCAGCAGCCCGACCGGCCCACTTAGTAACAATCAGCCCCAGCATTTT

J: TRBJ2-5
D: NA
V: TRBV7-9
size: NA
CDR3: CASSLGRGETQYF
DNA: TGTGCCAGCAGCTTAGGGAGGGGGGAGACCCAGTACTTC